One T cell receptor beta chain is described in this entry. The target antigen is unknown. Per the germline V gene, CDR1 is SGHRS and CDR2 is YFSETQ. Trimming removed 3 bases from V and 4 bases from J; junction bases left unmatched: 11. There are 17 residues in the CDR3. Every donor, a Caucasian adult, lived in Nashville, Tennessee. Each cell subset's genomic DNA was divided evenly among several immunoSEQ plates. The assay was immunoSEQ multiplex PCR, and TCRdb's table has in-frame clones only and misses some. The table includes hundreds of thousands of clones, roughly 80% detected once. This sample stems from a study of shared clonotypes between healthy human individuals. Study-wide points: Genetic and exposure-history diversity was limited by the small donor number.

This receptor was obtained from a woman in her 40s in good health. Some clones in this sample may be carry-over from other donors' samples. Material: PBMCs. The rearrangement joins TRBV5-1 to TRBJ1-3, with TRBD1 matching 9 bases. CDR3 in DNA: TGCGCCAGCAGCTGGGACCCCGGGACAGGGACCGGAAACACCATATATTTT. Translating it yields CASSWDPGTGTGNTIYF. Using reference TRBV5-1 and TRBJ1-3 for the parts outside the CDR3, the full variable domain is KAGVTQTPRYLIKTRGQQVTLSCSPISGHRSVSWYQQTPGQGLQFLFEYFSETQRNKGNFPGRFSGRQFSNSRSEMNVSTLELGDSALYLCASSWDPGTGTGNTIYFGEGSWLTVV.